Presented here are 18 T cell receptor beta chains from one specimen sequenced in a study of blood T cell repertoires in COVID-19. The data were produced by immunoSEQ multiplex PCR, yet TCRdb's version contains in-frame clones alone and is incomplete. This repertoire shows around 290,000 clones, roughly 86% found once; its top ten account for less than 3%. The sample taken for sequencing was PBMCs or T cells enriched from blood (not recorded which). The receptor source for this set is a woman under 30 who had recovered from COVID-19.

V usage is TRBV27 and J usage is TRBJ2-1; D unclear. The germline V gene encodes CDR1 MNHEY and CDR2 SMNVEV (reference sequence). The CDR3 is 13 residues long. V lost 7 bases to trimming and J lost 7 bases, with 14 bases between them. This chain's CDR3 is CASKTANGNEQFF. The CDR3 region has the DNA TGTGCCAGCAAAACCGCCAACGGGAATGAGCAGTTCTTC.

V is TRBV12-5 and J is TRBJ1-3, with D perhaps matching TRBD1 (6 bases). The CDR3 length is 17 residues. Trimming took off 4 bases at V and 2 bases at J, with 18 bases between the two ends. The germline V gene encodes CDR1 LGHNT and CDR2 FRNRAP. The CDR3 spells CASGWRITGRAGNTIYF. The CDR3 region has the DNA TGTGCTAGTGGTTGGAGAATCACAGGGCGTGCTGGAAACACCATATATTTT.

V usage is TRBV9 and J usage is TRBJ1-2; D is unresolved. The CDR3 consists of 14 residues. V gave up 6 bases and J gave up 5 bases, with 17 bases separating them. Germline CDR1 is SGDLS and CDR2 is YYNGEE. CDR3 DNA sequence: TGTGCCAGCACCAGCACTGGAGGAGATTATGGCTACACCTTC. Encoded protein: CASTSTGGDYGYTF. Supplemented by reference TRBV9 and TRBJ1-2, the full variable domain reads DSGVTQTPKHLITATGQRVTLRCSPRSGDLSVYWYQQSLDQGLQFLIQYYNGEERAKGNILERFSAQQFPDLHSELNLSSLELGDSALYFCASTSTGGDYGYTFGSGTRLTVV.

The genes are TRBV24-1 and TRBJ2-2; 7 positions match TRBD2. Losses at the gene ends were 9 bases for V and 6 bases for J; bases not matched to a gene: 9. This CDR3 spans 14 amino acids. Germline V CDR1 and CDR2: KGHDR, SFDVKD. The DNA for the CDR3 is TGTGCCACCTCCAGGGAGGGAGTGGCCGGGGAGCTGTTTTTT. It encodes CATSREGVAGELFF.

The rearrangement links TRBV5-6 to TRBJ2-3, with D maybe TRBD2 (6 bases). The CDR3 extends over 14 amino acids. In germline, CDR1 is SGHDT, CDR2 YYEEEE. Trimming pared 0 bases from V and 9 bases from J, leaving 14 bases between. The chain's CDR3 is CASSLVGGPETQYF. As DNA, the CDR3 is TGTGCCAGCAGCTTGGTGGGAGGACCCGAAACGCAGTATTTT.

The chain uses TRBV12-5 and TRBJ2-1; tentative D call: TRBD2 (6 bases). Germline V lookup: CDR1 LGHNT, CDR2 FRNRAP. The CDR3 length is 19 residues. V was shortened by 0 bases and J by 0 bases, with 18 bases between the two germline ends. CDR3 sequence: CASGLVFDRNGSSYNEQFF. CDR3 DNA sequence: TGTGCTAGTGGTTTGGTATTCGATCGGAACGGGAGCTCCTACAATGAGCAGTTCTTC.

This rearrangement joins TRBV7-6 to TRBJ2-2; D possibly corresponds to TRBD1 (5 bases). The germline V gene has CDR1 SGHVS and CDR2 FNYEAQ. CDR3 length equals 15 residues. The ends were cut back, 3 bases at V and 3 bases at J, with 11 bases in the middle. In nucleotides, the CDR3 is TGTGCCAGCAGCTTTACCTCCAGGGACACCGGGGAGCTGTTTTTT. Protein sequence: CASSFTSRDTGELFF. Full variable domain (rest looked up from reference TRBV7-6 and TRBJ2-2): GAGVSQSPRYKVTKRGQDVALRCDPISGHVSLYWYRQALGQGPEFLTYFNYEAQQDKSGLPNDRFSAERPEGSISTLTIQRTEQRDSAMYRCASSFTSRDTGELFFGEGSRLTVL.

The chain recombines TRBV7-9 with TRBJ2-7; TRBD1 is a possible D gene (5 bases). Trimming stripped 5 bases from V and 2 bases from J, with 13 bases between. The CDR3 totals 14 residues. Germline V gene sequence: CDR1 SEHNR, CDR2 FQNEAQ (reference sequence). The CDR3 nucleotides are TGTGCCAGCAGCCTTCAGGGCAACACCTACGAGCAGTACTTC. This translates into CASSLQGNTYEQYF.

The chain couples TRBV6-5 to TRBJ2-1, with D possibly being TRBD1 (5 bases). The CDR3 loop spans 14 amino acids. Germline lookup yields CDR1 MNHEY and CDR2 SVGAGI. V dropped 6 bases and J dropped 3 bases, with 12 bases sitting between them. CDR3 protein: CASSRQTHYNEQFF. Here the CDR3 DNA reads TGTGCCAGCAGCCGACAGACACACTACAATGAGCAGTTCTTC.

The genes are TRBV7-8 and TRBJ2-7, with D possibly TRBD1 on 6 matching bases. In germline, CDR1 is SGHVS, CDR2 FQNEAQ. The ends were cut back, 5 bases at V and 3 bases at J, with 11 bases in the middle. The CDR3 is 13 amino acids. CDR3 protein: CASSADRIYEQYF. CDR3 in DNA: TGTGCCAGCAGCGCCGACAGGATCTACGAGCAGTACTTC.

The rearrangement uses TRBV4-3 and TRBJ1-5; the D is unclear. The CDR3 has 15 residues. The germline V gene encodes CDR1 LGHNA and CDR2 YSLEER. Trimming cost V 1 base and J 5 bases, with 12 bases left between them. CDR3 coding DNA: TGCGCCAGCAGCCAAGTTAGAGGGTCGGATCAGCCCCAGCATTTT. This gives the protein CASSQVRGSDQPQHF.

The chain employs TRBV7-7 and TRBJ2-7; TRBD1 aligns across 9 bases. CDR1 is SSHAT and CDR2 is FNYEAQ in the germline V gene (reference sequence). This CDR3 contains 13 residues. With 8 bases clipped from V and 5 bases from J, the junction kept 7 bases outside the gene matches. In DNA, the CDR3 is TGTGCCAGCGCGCGGGACAGGGACGACGAGCAGTACTTC. Amino acids: CASARDRDDEQYF.

The chain carries TRBV29-1 and TRBJ2-5; D gene uncertain. The CDR3 is made up of 14 amino acids. Germline V gene sequence: CDR1 SQVTM, CDR2 ANQGSEA. V lost 4 bases and J 5 bases, leaving 17 bases between the germline ends. CDR3 loop: CSVGQVLSKETQYF. CDR3 coding DNA: TGCAGCGTTGGCCAGGTCTTATCGAAGGAGACCCAGTACTTC.

J is TRBJ2-7 and V is TRBV19; weak D call: TRBD1 (6 bases). Trimming removed 5 bases at V and 2 bases at J, with 19 bases between. The CDR3 has 16 residues. Germline V lookup: CDR1 LNHDA, CDR2 SQIVND (reference sequence). This CDR3 is CASSLWGTRLTYEQYF. CDR3 nucleotides: TGTGCCAGTAGTTTGTGGGGGACAAGGTTGACCTACGAGCAGTACTTC.

V and J are TRBV5-1 and TRBJ2-4; 8 bases are shared with TRBD1. CDR3 size: 14 residues. J lost 6 bases, V lost 4 bases, and 6 bases had no gene match. Germline CDR1 reads SGHRS; CDR2 reads YFSETQ. CDR3 residues: CASSIRQGSNIQYF. The CDR3 DNA is TGCGCCAGCAGCATAAGACAGGGGTCAAACATTCAGTACTTC.

The V call is TRBV11-2, the J call TRBJ1-1, with 7 nucleotides matching TRBD1. J was trimmed by 8 bases and V by 5 bases; bases with no gene match: 14. The CDR3 is 15 amino acids. Germline CDR1 SGHAT, CDR2 FQNNGV. The CDR3 spells CASSPETGVSLEAFF. Written as DNA, the CDR3 is TGTGCCAGCAGCCCGGAAACAGGGGTCTCGTTGGAAGCTTTCTTT.

The rearrangement uses TRBV30 and TRBJ1-6, with D unclear. This CDR3 is 15 amino acids long. In germline, CDR1 is GTSNPN, CDR2 SVGIG (reference sequence). V lost 7 bases to trimming and J lost 2 bases, with 15 bases between them. CDR3 sequence (DNA): TGTGCCTTGACCCAGGAGGCCCCCTATAATTCACCCCTCCACTTT. It specifies CALTQEAPYNSPLHF.

This chain joins TRBV11-3 and TRBJ1-1; D is uncertain. The CDR3 runs 15 residues. V lost 1 base, J lost 2 bases, and 11 bases lay in between. Germline CDR1 SGHNT, CDR2 YENEEA. The CDR3 region is CASSLAQRINTEAFF. CDR3 coding DNA: TGTGCCAGCAGCTTAGCCCAGAGGATTAACACTGAAGCTTTCTTT.